One T cell receptor (beta chain) is described in this entry. The data are from a study of blood T cell repertoires in COVID-19. Study details: Sources were T cells, B-cell-depleted T cells, or PBMCs; the material itself was cDNA or gDNA.

CDR1 SGHNT and CDR2 YYREEE come from the germline V gene (reference sequence). Trimming took 2 bases from V and 8 from J; bases not matched to a gene: 0. The CDR3 contains 12 residues. Only in-frame clones appear in the TCRdb table, and some are missing; sequencing was by immunoSEQ multiplex PCR. The table has about 340,000 clones, around 80% seen once. This clonotype was sampled from a man aged 30 to 39 with active or convalescent COVID-19. What was sequenced was peripheral blood. The chain combines TRBV5-4 with TRBJ2-4; 8 positions match TRBD2. The CDR3 loop reads CASSLAGDIQYF. The DNA for the CDR3 is TGTGCCAGCAGCTTAGCGGGGGACATTCAGTACTTC. Full variable domain (outside the CDR3, taken from reference TRBV5-4 and TRBJ2-4): ETGVTQSPTHLIKTRGQQVTLRCSSQSGHNTVSWYQQALGQGPQFIFQYYREEENGRGNFPPRFSGLQFPNYSSELNVNALELDDSALYLCASSLAGDIQYFGAGTRLSVL.